This TCR beta chain is drawn from a study of T cell repertoires in cytomegalovirus infection. For the study at large: Evidence of both CMV infection and a matching HLA type came from public TCR beta signatures.

Turning to this clonotype: The antigen remains undetermined. This may be a read error: a much more frequent sequence differs by one nucleotide.

Study results and limitations: CMV-specific TCR beta clonotypes restricted by HLA-C dominated the ex vivo response. Cumulated frequencies of public TCR beta families served to identify carriers of CMV plus the relevant HLA.

From the reads, TCRdb called clonotypes with MiXCR, one entry per CDR3 protein. The repertoire consists of hundreds of thousands of distinct CDR3 sequences, with 35% occurring once and the leading ten covering around 3%. In germline, CDR1 is MDHEN, CDR2 SYDVKM. V lost 6 bases and J lost 3, with 17 bases in between. The CDR3 consists of 15 residues. Specimen: PBMCs. V and J are TRBV28 and TRBJ2-5; weak D call: TRBD1 (5 bases). This TCR came from a human donor in good health (CMV status not recorded). Some clones in this sample may be carry-over from other donors' samples. CDR3 nucleotide sequence: TGTGCCAGCAGACACAGGTTGTTGGGGAAAGAGACCCAGTACTTC. As protein: CASRHRLLGKETQYF.